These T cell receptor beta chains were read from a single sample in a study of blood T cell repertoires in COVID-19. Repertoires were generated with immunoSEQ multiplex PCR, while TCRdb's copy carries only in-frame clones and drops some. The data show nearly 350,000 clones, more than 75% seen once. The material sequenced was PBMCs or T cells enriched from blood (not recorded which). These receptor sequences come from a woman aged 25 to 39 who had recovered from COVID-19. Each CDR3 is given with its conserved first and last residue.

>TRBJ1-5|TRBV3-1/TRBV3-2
CASSPRTVYSNQPQHF
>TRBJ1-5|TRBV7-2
CASSLSSGDSNQPQHF
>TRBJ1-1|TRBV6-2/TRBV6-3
CASTPDRGTEAFF
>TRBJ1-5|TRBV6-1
CASSEAIGGAGQPQHF
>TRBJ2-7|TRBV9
CASSPYFGTSYEQYF
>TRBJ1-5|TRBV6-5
CASSNPGGNQPQHF
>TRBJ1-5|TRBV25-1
CASMGAGDGQPQHF
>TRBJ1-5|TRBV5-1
CASSLAGTDYQPQHF
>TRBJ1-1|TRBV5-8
CASSTRQAATEAFF
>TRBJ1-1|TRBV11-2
CASSRTGGRYTEAFF
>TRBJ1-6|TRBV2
CASSEFSVRPNSPLHF
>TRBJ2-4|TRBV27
CASCHGGDRVSRNIQYF
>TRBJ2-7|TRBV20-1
CSASKGESSYEQYF
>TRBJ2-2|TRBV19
CASSPRTGGRTGELFF
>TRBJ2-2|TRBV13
CASSPGLGARTGELFF
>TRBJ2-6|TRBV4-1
CASSQTGAGANVLTF
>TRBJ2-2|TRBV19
CASSIDRRNTGELFF
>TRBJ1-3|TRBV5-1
CASSPNPGDSGNTIYF
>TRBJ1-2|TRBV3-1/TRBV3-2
CASSQGPLISTYGYTF
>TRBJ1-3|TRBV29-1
CSVAKTGSTSGNTIYF
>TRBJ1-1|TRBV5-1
CASSLGTGPMNTEAFF
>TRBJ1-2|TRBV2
CASSDPVAAGINGYTF
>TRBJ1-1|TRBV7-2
CASSFRGGVRTEAFF
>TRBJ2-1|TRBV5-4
CASSPRVAGGGEQFF
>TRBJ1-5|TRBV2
CASSDGGRVRHF
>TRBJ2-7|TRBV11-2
CASSFRKQGISYEQYF
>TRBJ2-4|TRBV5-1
CASSAQTQDIQYF
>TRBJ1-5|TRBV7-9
CAKHREKGNQPQHF
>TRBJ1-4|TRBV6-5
CASRGTGGTNEKLFF
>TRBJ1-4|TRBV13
CASSLGQGTEEKLFF
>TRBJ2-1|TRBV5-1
CASSLRASAGDEQFF
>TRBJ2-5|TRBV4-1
CASSQDRAGGGETQYF
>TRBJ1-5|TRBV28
CASSLKRTGAPGNQPQHF
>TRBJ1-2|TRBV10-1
CASSLSIQGPQPGGAGYTF
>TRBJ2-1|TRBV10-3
CAISAGVTYNEQFF
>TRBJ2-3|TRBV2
CASSVRPGSTDTQYF
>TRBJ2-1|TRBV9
CASSVVAAGGHNEQFF
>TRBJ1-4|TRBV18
CASSPSGGYNEKLFF
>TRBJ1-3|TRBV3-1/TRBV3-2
CASSQDRDRAGNTIYF
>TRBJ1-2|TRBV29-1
CSANSRQAVGGYTF
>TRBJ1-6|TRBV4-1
CASSDRGLSPLHF
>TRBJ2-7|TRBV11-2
CASSWDRGDYEQYF
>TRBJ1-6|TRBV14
CASSHRGGANNSPLHF
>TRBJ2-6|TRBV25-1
CASSELVGSGANVLTF
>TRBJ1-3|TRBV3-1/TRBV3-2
CASSLQSSGNTIYF
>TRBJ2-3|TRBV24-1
CATGTDTDTQYF
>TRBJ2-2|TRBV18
CASSPPIGQGRTGELFF
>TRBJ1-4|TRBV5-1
CASSLLGQGEKLFF
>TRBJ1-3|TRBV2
CASSVGSSGNTIYF
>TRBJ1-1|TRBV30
CAWREQPNTEAFF
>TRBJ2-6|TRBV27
CASSPRETGANVLTF
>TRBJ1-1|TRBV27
CASSLSTGGTEAFF
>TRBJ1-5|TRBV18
CASSPALGQGGNQPQHF
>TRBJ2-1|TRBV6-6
CASSPPPGLAGYSYNEQFF
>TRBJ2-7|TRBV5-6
CASSLDPGGYEQYF
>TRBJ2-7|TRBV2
CASSDWAEQYF
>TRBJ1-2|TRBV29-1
CSVEDRDRGYGYTF
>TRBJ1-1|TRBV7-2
CASSLVFRVTLNTEAFF
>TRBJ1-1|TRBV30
CAWSVLGFTEAFF
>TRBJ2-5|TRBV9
CASSVPRAGGSETQYF